The TCR beta chain described here comes from a study of graft-versus-host responses after intestinal transplantation. Libraries were prepared by immunoSEQ multiplex PCR; TCRdb keeps only in-frame clonotypes and omits some of them. Of 85,000 to 90,000 clones in the sample, 75% to 90% were seen once. Regarding the study as a whole: Recipient marrow held GvH clones, some first seen in ileum or blood.

The table lists this clone with a few counts. Its antigen remains unknown. Germline CDR1 is MNHEY and CDR2 is SVGAGI. This CDR3 has 12 residues. V was cut by 6 bases and J by 4 bases, with 10 bases left in between. This receptor was identified in a human donor who received an intestinal transplant. The chain recombines TRBV6-5 with TRBJ2-7; maybe TRBD1 (6 bases). The sequences come from unstimulated CD8+ T cells sorted from spleen or lymph node cells, collected before intestinal transplant. The CDR3 region is CASSPDRYEQYF. CDR3 coding DNA: TGTGCCAGCAGCCCTGACAGGTACGAGCAGTACTTC.